These T cell receptor beta chains were read from a single sample in a study of T cells after yellow fever vaccination. TCRdb used MiXCR to reprocess the 5' RACE reads, holding one entry per CDR3 protein. This sample has over 130,000 distinct CDR3 sequences, with 7.7% found just once. The specimen was CD4+ T cells sorted from PBMCs, collected 5 days after the yellow fever booster vaccination. Receptors originate from a man under 40 who received the YFV17D yellow fever vaccine. The CDR3 runs from the conserved cysteine through the conserved F or W. The D gene is left open where the match is weak. Size values are once, few and many counts, or a class for expanded clones, and some rows have none.

j_call | clone_size | d_call | v_call | cdr3_aa | cdr3_nt
TRBJ2-1 | many | NA | TRBV5-1 | CASSLVGGTYNEQFF | TGCGCCAGCAGCTTGGTGGGTGGGACCTACAATGAGCAGTTCTTC
TRBJ2-7 | many | NA | TRBV4-2 | CASSPYSGRPYEQYF | TGTGCCAGCAGCCCCTACTCAGGGCGGCCCTACGAGCAGTACTTC
TRBJ2-5 | NA | NA | TRBV28 | CASSLSQGTQYF | TGTGCCAGCAGTTTAAGTCAAGGGACCCAGTACTTC
TRBJ2-7 | many | TRBD2 | TRBV7-8 | CATGDPGRSSSYEQYF | TGTGCCACCGGGGATCCCGGGAGGTCCAGCTCCTACGAGCAGTACTTC
TRBJ2-3 | many | TRBD2 | TRBV19 | CASKSSGRALTDTQYF | TGTGCCAGTAAATCAAGCGGGAGGGCCCTCACAGATACGCAGTATTTT
TRBJ1-5 | many | NA | TRBV20-1 | CSARDFPYNQPQHF | TGCAGTGCTAGAGATTTCCCCTATAATCAGCCCCAGCATTTT
TRBJ2-3 | many | NA | TRBV10-3 | CAISEDQGVDTDTQYF | TGTGCCATCAGTGAGGATCAAGGGGTCGACACAGATACGCAGTATTTT
TRBJ1-1 | many | NA | TRBV20-1 | CSAETVNTEAFF | TGCAGTGCGGAAACAGTGAACACTGAAGCTTTCTTT
TRBJ2-7 | NA | NA | TRBV7-2 | CASAKRPSDYEQYF | TGTGCCAGCGCCAAAAGACCCAGCGACTACGAGCAGTACTTC
TRBJ2-5 | many | NA | TRBV28 | CASSQTGSGETQYF | TGTGCCAGCAGTCAAACAGGGTCGGGGGAGACCCAGTACTTC
TRBJ2-5 | many | NA | TRBV7-2 | CASSLGSEETQYF | TGTGCCAGCAGCTTAGGATCGGAGGAGACCCAGTACTTC
TRBJ2-2 | NA | TRBD2 | TRBV30 | CAWKLAGGGTGELFF | TGTGCCTGGAAACTAGCGGGAGGGGGCACCGGGGAGCTGTTTTTT
TRBJ1-6 | many | TRBD1 | TRBV6-5 | CASHRGQGNSPLHF | TGTGCCAGCCACCGGGGACAGGGGAATTCACCCCTCCACTTT
TRBJ1-4 | NA | NA | TRBV5-1 | CASSPGGLNEKLFF | TGCGCCAGCAGCCCGGGGGGCCTTAATGAAAAACTGTTTTTT
TRBJ2-1 | many | TRBD2 | TRBV20-1 | CSARDVAGGYNEQFF | TGCAGTGCTAGAGATGTAGCGGGAGGGTACAATGAGCAGTTCTTC
TRBJ2-5 | many | NA | TRBV7-7 | CASSSGRGTQETQYF | TGTGCCAGCAGTTCGGGCCGCGGGACCCAAGAGACCCAGTACTTC